What follows describes a single T cell receptor beta chain. Its antigen is not yet known. No base-level quality is on record; no much larger clone is a single base apart. This sample is part of a study of blood T cell repertoires in COVID-19 (dated by TCRdb to between 2020 and 2021). As for the study more broadly: Collaborator samples came from the United States, Italy and Spain and covered acute and convalescent phases of COVID-19. The repertoires were released in a freely available public database intended as a resource for research on the immune response to SARS-CoV-2. Where HLA class I and class II types were available, the types were taken from metadata supplied by the sample provider, not from assay-based typing. The dataset comprised deeply sampled blood TCRbeta repertoires from subjects exposed to, actively infected with, or recovered from COVID-19. Samples were obtained from the ongoing ImmuneRACE study (first 160 participants) and from some 1,200 subjects provided by 6 global collaborators. The sample metadata nearly always contained a de-identified subject ID, COVID-19 status, age in years and sex. The prospective study material was composed of cDNA or gDNA derived from T cells, B-cell-depleted T cells, or PBMCs. The investigation overall reported the following: How much clinical and demographic metadata was included differed by source and by participant, and the metadata was provided uncurated.

One collaborating source in Seattle enrolled patients while the patients were actively infected and followed the patients over time throughout the course of disease. Each collaborating institution followed its own protocols to collect whole blood in K2EDTA tubes. For TCRbeta analysis, collaborators shipped samples in one of three forms: frozen whole blood, isolated PBMCs, or DNA extracted from either of those sample types. TCRbeta CDR3 regions were amplified from genomic DNA using the immunoSEQ Assay, a bias-controlled multiplex PCR. Under the source paper's analysis protocol: The number of nucleated cells in each sample was estimated from the amplification of reference gene primers within the assay. To quantify the absolute abundance of each unique TCRbeta CDR3 rearrangement, sequence reads were collapsed and filtered. For each sample, productive Simpson clonality was calculated as the square root of Simpson's diversity index over productive rearrangements. TCRdb mirrors the immuneACCESS table, restricted to in-frame sequences. Some clones are absent from its copies; in checked studies, under half trace to an unresolved V gene, and the reason for the others is unknown. That table furnishes V, J and clone size, whereas the DNA furnished D and trimming. For this sample the table gives some 320,000 clones, of which roughly 91% were detected only once. The ten most abundant clones make up 11% of the sample.

The source of this sequence is a woman aged 25-40 years with COVID-19, enrolled during active disease. Sequencing input: peripheral blood.

CDR3 loop: CASSFRPGGNGQPQHF. The DNA is TGTGCCAGCAGCTTTCGTCCAGGGGGCAACGGTCAGCCCCAGCATTTT. The sequence links TRBV5-6 to TRBJ1-5; TRBD1 agrees with 8 junctional bases. The junction shows trimming of 2 bases on V and 6 bases on J, and the gene matches do not reach 10 bases of it. The CDR3 spans 16 residues, from the cysteine through the phenylalanine. The sequence is cut down to CDR3 DNA, 48 bases in frame from base 1. CDR1 and CDR2 were assigned from the germline V gene as SGHDT and YYEEEE.